These 20 T cell receptor beta chains share one sample of origin, sequenced in a study of T cells after yellow fever vaccination. TCRdb analysed the 5' RACE reads with MiXCR anew, one entry per CDR3 protein. The table has about 580,000 distinct CDR3 sequences, approximately 16% seen once. The sequenced sample was PBMCs, obtained about 5 days after the first yellow fever vaccination. The receptors here all came from a man aged 18-30 years who received the YFV17D yellow fever vaccine.

The CDR3 reads CASSYSRGTNTEAFF. The DNA for the CDR3 is TGTGCCAGCAGTTACTCCAGGGGAACGAACACTGAAGCTTTCTTT. V and J are TRBV6-5 and TRBJ1-1, with a weak D call TRBD1 (6 bases). Germline CDR1 MNHEY, CDR2 SVGAGI. The CDR3 loop spans 15 amino acids. V was cut by 0 bases and J by 1 base, with 9 bases left in between.

This clonotype was recorded at least ten times. The chain links TRBV20-1 to TRBJ2-7, with 8 bases fitting TRBD1. The CDR3 spans 13 residues. Trimming removed 6 bases from V and 3 bases from J; junction bases left unmatched: 7. The V gene's germline CDR1 is DFQATT and CDR2 SNEGSKA (reference sequence). CDR3 in DNA: TGCAGTGCCCAAACCGACAGGGGCTACGAGCAGTACGTC. Its protein product is CSAQTDRGYEQYV.

This clonotype has more than one count but fewer than ten. The chain combines TRBV20-1 with TRBJ1-3; no firm D call. CDR1 DFQATT and CDR2 SNEGSKA come from the germline V gene (reference sequence). The CDR3 extends over 13 amino acids. V lost 0 bases to trimming and J lost 3 bases, with 6 bases between them. The CDR3 DNA reads as TGCAGTGCTAGAGATAGTCGTGGAAACACCATATATTTT. This gives the protein CSARDSRGNTIYF.

This clonotype was detected only a few times. V is TRBV6-5 and J is TRBJ2-7; possibly TRBD1 for D (6 bases). Germline values: CDR1 MNHEY, CDR2 SVGAGI. The CDR3 runs to 15 residues. V dropped 0 bases and J dropped 4 bases, with 13 bases sitting between them. The CDR3 DNA reads as TGTGCCAGCAGTTACTCCCAGGGGAGTGTGTACGAGCAGTACTTC. This codes for CASSYSQGSVYEQYF.

The rearrangement uses TRBV29-1 and TRBJ2-3; 8 bases map to TRBD1. The ends lost 3 bases at V and 3 bases at J; junction bases unmatched: 5. The CDR3 is made up of 14 amino acids. The germline gives CDR1 SQVTM, CDR2 ANQGSEA. CDR3 protein: CSVETGEFTDTQYF. The CDR3 coding sequence is TGCAGCGTTGAGACAGGGGAATTTACAGATACGCAGTATTTT.

This clonotype was counted between two and nine times. This chain joins TRBV12-3 or TRBV12-4 and TRBJ2-5; TRBD2 might be the D (7 bases). The CDR3 covers 14 residues. V was shortened by 6 bases and J by 5 bases, with 16 bases between the two germline ends. The CDR3 bases are TGTGCCAGCAGACACGCACAGGGAGGGGAGACCCAGTACTTC. It is translated as CASRHAQGGETQYF.

This clonotype has only a few counts. This rearrangement joins TRBV10-3 to TRBJ2-5, with TRBD2 identical over 7 bases. There are 17 residues in the CDR3. V gave up 1 base and J gave up 2 bases; unmatched junction bases: 10. CDR1 is ENHRY, CDR2 SYGVKD, per germline. In DNA, the CDR3 is TGTGCCATCAGTGAGTGGCAGGGAGGGAGAGTACAAGAGACCCAGTACTTC. Its translation: CAISEWQGGRVQETQYF.

V and J are TRBV2 and TRBJ2-7, with unresolved D. Trimming shortened V by 1 base and J by 2 bases, and 6 bases separated the two germline ends. Germline values: CDR1 SNHLY, CDR2 FYNNEI. The CDR3 consists of 13 residues. The CDR3 DNA reads TGTGCCAGCAGTGAAGACAGACCCTACGAGCAGTACTTC. This gives the protein CASSEDRPYEQYF.

The chain joins TRBV10-3 to TRBJ1-2; 10 bases fit TRBD1. The CDR3 loop spans 11 amino acids. Germline-derived CDR1 and CDR2 are ENHRY and SYGVKD. With 11 bases clipped from V and 7 bases from J, the junction kept 4 bases outside the gene matches. CDR3 in DNA: TGTGCCTCCGGGACAGGGGCTGGCTACACCTTC. This encodes CASGTGAGYTF.

This clonotype was counted between two and nine times. J is TRBJ2-5 and V is TRBV5-1, with 13 bases matching TRBD2. The J segment lost 0 bases and the V segment lost 4 bases, leaving 9 bases of the junction unmatched. The CDR3 is made up of 18 amino acids. Germline CDR1 is SGHRS and CDR2 is YFSETQ. The CDR3 region is CASSRGTSGVRYQETQYF. CDR3 nucleotides: TGCGCCAGCAGCAGAGGGACTAGCGGGGTCCGGTACCAAGAGACCCAGTACTTC.

The V call is TRBV4-1, the J call TRBJ2-5, with D tentatively TRBD1 (6 bases). The CDR3 is made up of 17 amino acids. Trimming removed 5 bases from V and 5 bases from J, with 24 bases in between. Germline V lookup: CDR1 MGHRA, CDR2 YSYEKL. The CDR3 loop reads CASSSGRSGGRKETQYF. CDR3 coding DNA: TGCGCCAGCAGCTCTGGAAGATCTGGGGGCAGGAAGGAGACCCAGTACTTC.

This chain connects TRBV29-1 to TRBJ2-1, with unresolved D. CDR1 SQVTM and CDR2 ANQGSEA come from the germline V gene. Trimming pared 4 bases from V and 1 base from J, leaving 11 bases between. This CDR3 is 14 amino acids long. The CDR3 reads CSVARRPSYNEQFF. CDR3 in DNA: TGCAGCGTTGCCCGCAGACCATCCTACAATGAGCAGTTCTTC.

This clonotype was counted between two and nine times. The gene calls are TRBV27 and TRBJ1-2; 7 bases map to TRBD1. Germline trimming cut 5 bases from V and 4 bases from J; bases unmatched to any gene: 7. This CDR3 has 14 residues. Germline values: CDR1 MNHEY, CDR2 SMNVEV (reference sequence). CDR3 coding DNA: TGTGCCAGCAGTCCTCAGGGGGTTGGCTATGGCTACACCTTC. The encoded protein is CASSPQGVGYGYTF.

In this sample, this clonotype turned up a few times. The CDR3 loop reads CASSYGPVYTGELFF. DNA of the CDR3: TGTGCCAGCAGTTACGGGCCAGTATACACCGGGGAGCTGTTTTTT. This sequence joins TRBV6-2 or TRBV6-3 and TRBJ2-2; D uncertain. V lost 2 bases and J lost 3, with 10 bases in between. The CDR3 runs 15 residues. Germline lookup yields CDR1 MNHEY and CDR2 SVGEGT.

This chain joins TRBV4-1 and TRBJ2-7, with D perhaps matching TRBD2 (7 bases). Trimming pared 4 bases from V and 1 base from J, leaving 17 bases between. The CDR3 has 16 amino acids. Per germline, CDR1 MGHRA and CDR2 YSYEKL. For the CDR3, the DNA is TGCGCCAGCAGCCCAATGGGGGGGCGATCGTCCTACGAGCAGTACGTC. Translating gives CASSPMGGRSSYEQYV.

Only a few counts were recorded for this clonotype. The chain couples TRBV7-8 to TRBJ1-6; a possible D gene is TRBD1 (5 bases). Germline lookup yields CDR1 SGHVS and CDR2 FQNEAQ. V shed 2 bases and J shed 6 bases, with 11 bases lying between them. The CDR3 extends over 15 amino acids. CDR3: CASSLLEGANSPLHF. CDR3 coding DNA: TGTGCCAGCAGCTTATTGGAAGGGGCTAATTCACCCCTCCACTTT.

In this sample, this clonotype turned up a few times. The rearrangement joins TRBV29-1 to TRBJ2-1; no clear D. CDR3 length: 13 amino acids. Germline CDR1 and CDR2: SQVTM and ANQGSEA. CDR3 coding DNA: TGCAGTTTTGGACCGGTGCCCTACAATGAGCAGTTCTTC. Amino acid sequence: CSFGPVPYNEQFF.

This clonotype was picked up a small number of times. The chain employs TRBV6-2 or TRBV6-3 and TRBJ2-1, with 7 bases lining up with TRBD2. Germline V CDR1 and CDR2: MNHEY, SVGEGT. The CDR3 is made up of 15 amino acids. V shed 6 bases and J 4 bases; nucleotides not matched to a gene: 9. Here the CDR3 reads CASRVFSGRYNEQFF. The CDR3 nucleotides are TGTGCCAGCAGGGTTTTTAGCGGGCGGTACAATGAGCAGTTCTTC.

The chain has TRBV7-8 and TRBJ2-3; TRBD1 is a possible D gene (6 bases). The CDR3 extends over 15 amino acids. The germline CDR1 and CDR2 sequences are SGHVS and FQNEAQ. Between the trimmed V and J ends, which lost 1 base and 2 bases, there was a span of 10 bases. The chain's CDR3 is CASSLGTVNTDTQYF. The CDR3, as DNA: TGTGCCAGCAGCTTAGGGACAGTAAACACAGATACGCAGTATTTT.

The V gene is TRBV19, the J gene TRBJ1-4, with D perhaps TRBD1 (5 bases). The V and J ends lost 6 bases and 1 base respectively, with 12 bases between them. The germline V gene encodes CDR1 LNHDA and CDR2 SQIVND (reference sequence). This CDR3 comprises 15 residues. DNA for the CDR3: TGTGCCAGTAGCCTTCTCGACAGAACTAATGAAAAACTGTTTTTT. Encoded protein: CASSLLDRTNEKLFF.